The clone carrying this TCR beta chain was counted many times. The V gene lost 0 bases and the J gene lost 0 bases, with 9 bases spanning the gap. Germline V gene sequence: CDR1 SGHTA, CDR2 FQGTGA. This CDR3 has 16 amino acids. This sample stems from a study of spatial heterogeneity in lung cancer. Study summary: The study consistently detected more beta-chain than alpha-chain sequences.

This sample's time point: sample taken at primary tumor resection. Whole RNA obtained from tumor, nontumor lung or frozen PBMC underwent sequencing without sorting. MiXCR, applied by TCRdb to the 5' RACE reads, yields one record per CDR3 protein. The sample includes 11,000 to 15,000 distinct CDR3 sequences, roughly 9.1% seen only once; the top ten take 25% to 30%. The gene calls are TRBV7-3 and TRBJ1-3; the D gene is possibly TRBD1 (5 bases). This specimen was PBMCs, taken at surgery. The receptor was derived from a male donor with early-stage non-small cell lung cancer. The CDR3 DNA follows: TGTGCCAGCAGCTTAACCGGCGGGGGCTCTGGAAACACCATATATTTT. Translated, it gives CASSLTGGGSGNTIYF.